The source of this TCR beta chain is a study of blood T cell repertoires in COVID-19. Background on the study: There were acute and convalescent COVID-19 samples, and they came from the United States, Italy and Spain. PBMCs, B-cell-depleted T cells, or T cells were the source of the cDNA or gDNA that made up the material.

In the study's own analysis: The authors estimated nucleated cell counts from reference gene primer amplification. Assay: immunoSEQ multiplex PCR; the TCRdb copy retains only in-frame clones and omits some. That table is the source of V, J and clone size, and D and trimming were worked out from the DNA. The profile shows about 89,000 clones, around 85% of them singletons. This clone showed up just once. This clonotype was obtained from a woman of 80 years or more with acute or convalescent COVID-19. The sequenced material came from peripheral blood.

CDR3 DNA sequence: TGTGCCAGTAGTATAGACGTCGGGGGGTCACCCCTCCACTTT. It translates to CASSIDVGGSPLHF. The chain carries TRBV19 and TRBJ1-6; tentatively, D is TRBD1 (5 bases). There are 14 residues in the CDR3. Germline V gene sequence: CDR1 LNHDA, CDR2 SQIVND (reference sequence). Trimming pared 0 bases from V and 10 bases from J, leaving 10 bases between.